This T cell receptor (beta chain) was captured by sequencing in a study of cytomegalovirus exposure and HLA in healthy donors. The PCR used 60 Vbeta and 13 Jbeta primers. The assay was immunoSEQ multiplex PCR, and TCRdb's table has in-frame clones only and misses some. The profile covers fewer than 140,000 clones, with around 80% appearing a single time and 5% to 7% taken by the ten largest. The V end lost 4 bases, the J end lost 8 bases, and 7 bases lay between the germline ends. The CDR3 totals 11 residues. Germline values: CDR1 LGHNA, CDR2 YSLEER. Ten or more counts support this clone. The receptor comes from a woman in her forties or fifties in good health and CMV-seropositive. This rearrangement joins TRBV4-3 to TRBJ2-3, with unresolved D. The sample was PBMCs. CDR3 protein: CASSRGGTQYF. The DNA of the CDR3 is TGCGCCAGCAGCCGCGGCGGTACGCAGTATTTT.